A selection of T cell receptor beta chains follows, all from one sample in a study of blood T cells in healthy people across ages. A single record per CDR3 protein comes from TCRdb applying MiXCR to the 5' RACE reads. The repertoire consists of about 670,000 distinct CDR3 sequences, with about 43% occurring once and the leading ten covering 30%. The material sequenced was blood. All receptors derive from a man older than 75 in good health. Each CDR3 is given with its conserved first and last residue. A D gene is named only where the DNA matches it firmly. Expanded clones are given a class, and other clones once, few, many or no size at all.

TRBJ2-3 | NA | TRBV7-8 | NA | CASRSRGTTDTQYF | TGTGCCAGCAGATCGAGGGGTACCACAGATACGCAGTATTTT
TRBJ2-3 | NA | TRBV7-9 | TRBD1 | CASSLGGQRTDTQYF | TGTGCCAGCAGCTTAGGGGGACAGAGAACAGATACGCAGTATTTT
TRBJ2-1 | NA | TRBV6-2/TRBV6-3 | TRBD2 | CASSYSGRQNEQFF | TGTGCCAGCAGTTACAGCGGGAGACAGAATGAGCAGTTCTTC
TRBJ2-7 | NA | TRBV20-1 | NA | CSARDSGVSYEQYF | TGCAGTGCTAGAGATAGTGGCGTCTCCTACGAGCAGTACTTC
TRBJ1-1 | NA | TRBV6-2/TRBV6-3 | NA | CASRRTGQNTEAFF | TGTGCCAGCAGGCGAACGGGACAGAACACTGAAGCTTTCTTT
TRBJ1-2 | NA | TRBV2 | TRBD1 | CASEQGGYGYTF | TGTGCCAGCGAACAGGGGGGCTATGGCTACACCTTC
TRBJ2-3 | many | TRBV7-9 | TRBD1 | CASSLAQRGPRDTQYF | TGTGCCAGCAGCTTAGCCCAGAGGGGGCCAAGAGATACGCAGTATTTT
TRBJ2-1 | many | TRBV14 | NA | CASSQEPGIDEQFF | TGTGCCAGCAGCCAAGAACCCGGGATCGATGAGCAGTTCTTC
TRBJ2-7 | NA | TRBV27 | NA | CASSKMGLSNYEQYF | TGTGCCAGCAGTAAAATGGGACTCAGTAACTACGAGCAGTACTTC
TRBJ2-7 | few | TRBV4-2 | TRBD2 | CASSQNPGGTNSYEQYF | TGTGCCAGCAGCCAAAACCCAGGCGGGACTAACTCCTACGAGCAGTACTTC
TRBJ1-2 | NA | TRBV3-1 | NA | CASSQECAATNYGYTF | TGTGCCAGCAGCCAAGAGTGCGCGGCTACTAACTATGGCTACACCTTC
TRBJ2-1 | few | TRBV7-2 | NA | CASSSSGYNEQFF | TGTGCCAGCAGCTCCAGCGGGTACAATGAGCAGTTCTTC
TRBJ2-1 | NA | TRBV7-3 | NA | CASSGTGTRSPNEQFF | TGTGCCAGCAGCGGGACCGGGACAAGGAGTCCCAATGAGCAGTTCTTC
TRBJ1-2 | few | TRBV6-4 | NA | CASSATIVNYGYTF | TGTGCCAGCAGTGCCACCATTGTAAACTATGGCTACACCTTC
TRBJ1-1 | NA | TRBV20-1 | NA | CSASWAGLTEAFF | TGCAGTGCCAGTTGGGCGGGGCTCACTGAAGCTTTCTTT
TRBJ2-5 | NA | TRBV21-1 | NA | CASSKVIATQYF | TGTGCCAGCAGCAAAGTCATCGCGACCCAGTACTTC